The entry below describes one TCR beta chain. The data derive from a study of T cell repertoires in cytomegalovirus infection. TCRdb itself ran the reads through MiXCR, one entry per CDR3 protein. The sample carries around 200,000 distinct CDR3 sequences, about 18% recorded once. The sample was CD8+ T cells from PBMCs. The receptor comes from a human donor in good health (CMV status not recorded). Some clones in this sample may be carry-over from other donors' samples.

The CDR3 reads CASSYYIQGYNEQFF. CDR3 coding DNA: TGTGCCAGCAGTTACTACATACAAGGATACAATGAGCAGTTCTTC. The chain uses TRBV6-2 or TRBV6-3 and TRBJ2-1; D is uncertain. Per the germline V gene, CDR1 is MNHEY and CDR2 is SVGEGT. Trimming removed 1 base at V and 4 bases at J, with 11 bases between. The CDR3 sequence is 15 residues long.